These T cell receptor beta chains were read from a single sample in a study of long-term antiretroviral therapy in people with HIV. Here immunoSEQ multiplex PCR was the method, and the copy in TCRdb shows in-frame clones only, minus some. The data show fewer than 35,000 clones, over 60% seen once. Sequencing was performed on unsorted PBMCs, taken 2 years after starting antiretroviral therapy. The receptor source for this set is a woman between 50 and 59 years old with HIV. CDR3s include the opening cysteine and the closing phenylalanine or tryptophan. The D gene is left open where the match is weak. Some rows mark clone size as missing; the rest say once, few, many or name a class of expanded clone.

j_gene: TRBJ2-3
abundance: .
v_gene: TRBV6-5
d_gene: .
CDR3nt: TGTGCCAGCAGAGGGACTGGCCACTTCACAGATACGCAGTATTTT
CDR3aa: CASRGTGHFTDTQYF

j_gene: TRBJ1-6
abundance: .
v_gene: TRBV6-1
d_gene: .
CDR3nt: TGTGCCAGCAGTGAGCTCTTACTTTATAATTCACCCCTCCACTTT
CDR3aa: CASSELLLYNSPLHF

j_gene: TRBJ1-1
abundance: .
v_gene: TRBV10-2
d_gene: .
CDR3nt: TGCGCCAGCAGCACCAGGAGTTCCACTGAAGCTTTCTTT
CDR3aa: CASSTRSSTEAFF

j_gene: TRBJ1-5
abundance: .
v_gene: TRBV27
d_gene: .
CDR3nt: TGTGCCAGCAGCGGCGGGGGGGTTCAGCCCCAGCATTTT
CDR3aa: CASSGGGVQPQHF

j_gene: TRBJ1-2
abundance: .
v_gene: TRBV7-2
d_gene: TRBD1
CDR3nt: TGTGCCAGCAGCTTAGTTTCCGCAGGGGGTATCTATGGCTACACCTTC
CDR3aa: CASSLVSAGGIYGYTF

j_gene: TRBJ2-5
abundance: .
v_gene: TRBV18
d_gene: .
CDR3nt: TGTGCCAGCTCACCTAGGGAGTACCAAGAGACCCAGTACTTC
CDR3aa: CASSPREYQETQYF

j_gene: TRBJ2-1
abundance: .
v_gene: TRBV7-9
d_gene: .
CDR3nt: TGTGCCAGCAGCTTCGGTCCGAAATTCAATGAGCAGTTCTTC
CDR3aa: CASSFGPKFNEQFF

j_gene: TRBJ2-1
abundance: .
v_gene: TRBV2
d_gene: TRBD1
CDR3nt: TGTGCCAGCAGTGAAAGACAGGGGGCAGTGAATGAGCAGTTCTTC
CDR3aa: CASSERQGAVNEQFF

j_gene: TRBJ2-7
abundance: .
v_gene: TRBV7-2
d_gene: .
CDR3nt: TGTGCCAGCAGCTCCATCTTGGACGGTCCTCCTCTATTC
CDR3aa: CASSSILDGPPLF

j_gene: TRBJ2-2
abundance: .
v_gene: TRBV9
d_gene: TRBD2
CDR3nt: TGTGCCAGCAGCGTATTAGCGGGGGTGAACACCGGGGAGCTGTTTTTT
CDR3aa: CASSVLAGVNTGELFF

j_gene: TRBJ1-6
abundance: .
v_gene: TRBV18
d_gene: TRBD1
CDR3nt: TGTGCCAGCTCACTTCAGGGGGAGTATTCACCCCTCCACTTT
CDR3aa: CASSLQGEYSPLHF

j_gene: TRBJ1-1
abundance: .
v_gene: TRBV6-5
d_gene: .
CDR3nt: TGTGCCAGCAGTTCTATGGTGGAAGCTTTCTTT
CDR3aa: CASSSMVEAFF

j_gene: TRBJ1-6
abundance: .
v_gene: TRBV4-1
d_gene: .
CDR3nt: TGCGCCAGTCGGACAGACAATACCTATAATTCACCCCTCCACTTT
CDR3aa: CASRTDNTYNSPLHF

j_gene: TRBJ2-3
abundance: once
v_gene: TRBV5-1
d_gene: .
CDR3nt: TGCGCCAGCAGCTCCCGAATGACTAGACCTAGCACAGATACGCAGTATTTT
CDR3aa: CASSSRMTRPSTDTQYF

j_gene: TRBJ2-7
abundance: .
v_gene: TRBV29-1
d_gene: .
CDR3nt: TGCAGCGTTGAAGATCCGCTGGCCGAGTACGAGCAGTACTTC
CDR3aa: CSVEDPLAEYEQYF

j_gene: TRBJ1-6
abundance: .
v_gene: TRBV5-6
d_gene: TRBD1
CDR3nt: TGTGCCAGCAGCTTGGGGACGACAGGGAGCACAAGAGAAAATTCACCCCTCCACTTT
CDR3aa: CASSLGTTGSTRENSPLHF

j_gene: TRBJ2-3
abundance: once
v_gene: TRBV9
d_gene: TRBD2
CDR3nt: TGTGCCAGCAGCGTACTGACTAGCGGGGTCACAGATACGCAGTATTTT
CDR3aa: CASSVLTSGVTDTQYF

j_gene: TRBJ2-1
abundance: .
v_gene: TRBV7-3
d_gene: .
CDR3nt: TGTGCCAGCAGCTTCATCGGGAATGAGCAGTTCTTC
CDR3aa: CASSFIGNEQFF

j_gene: TRBJ2-5
abundance: .
v_gene: TRBV9
d_gene: .
CDR3nt: TGTGCCAGCAGCGTAGGTTCCGGTGAGACCCAGTACTTC
CDR3aa: CASSVGSGETQYF

j_gene: TRBJ1-2
abundance: once
v_gene: TRBV5-1
d_gene: TRBD1
CDR3nt: TGCGCCAGCAGCACGACCCAGGACAGGAGAACTTACACCTTC
CDR3aa: CASSTTQDRRTYTF

j_gene: TRBJ2-3
abundance: .
v_gene: TRBV9
d_gene: .
CDR3nt: TGTGCCAGCAGCGTAGCTGTAAGGATAACAGATACGCAGTATTTT
CDR3aa: CASSVAVRITDTQYF

j_gene: TRBJ2-6
abundance: .
v_gene: TRBV5-6
d_gene: TRBD2
CDR3nt: TGTGCCAGCAGCCTGGGACTAGCGGGGACCGGTAGGGCCAACGTCCTGACTTTC
CDR3aa: CASSLGLAGTGRANVLTF

j_gene: TRBJ2-1
abundance: .
v_gene: TRBV29-1
d_gene: TRBD2
CDR3nt: TGCAGCGTTGAACCACTAGCGGGGGGTCTCAGGAATGAGCAGTTCTTC
CDR3aa: CSVEPLAGGLRNEQFF

j_gene: TRBJ1-1
abundance: .
v_gene: TRBV5-1
d_gene: .
CDR3nt: TGCGCCAGCAGCTTGGTAACAGGGCGGACTGAAGCTTTCTTT
CDR3aa: CASSLVTGRTEAFF

j_gene: TRBJ2-5
abundance: .
v_gene: TRBV4-1
d_gene: .
CDR3nt: TGCGCCAGCAGCCAAGACCCAGCGCAAGAGACCCAGTACTTC
CDR3aa: CASSQDPAQETQYF

j_gene: TRBJ2-3
abundance: .
v_gene: TRBV4-2
d_gene: TRBD2
CDR3nt: TGTGCCAGCAGCGACGCTAGCGGGGGGACTAGCACAGATACGCAGTATTTT
CDR3aa: CASSDASGGTSTDTQYF

j_gene: TRBJ1-1
abundance: .
v_gene: TRBV6-4
d_gene: .
CDR3nt: TGTGCCAGCATCCAGGAGAACACTGAAGCTTTCTTT
CDR3aa: CASIQENTEAFF

j_gene: TRBJ1-2
abundance: few
v_gene: TRBV14
d_gene: .
CDR3nt: TGTGCCAGCAGCCCCTTGGGGTCATCTAACTATGGCTACACCTTC
CDR3aa: CASSPLGSSNYGYTF

j_gene: TRBJ1-6
abundance: .
v_gene: TRBV4-1
d_gene: .
CDR3nt: TGCGCCAGCAGCCAAGATCCCCCCGACAGGTTTCATTCACCCCTCCACTTT
CDR3aa: CASSQDPPDRFHSPLHF

j_gene: TRBJ1-2
abundance: .
v_gene: TRBV5-1
d_gene: TRBD1
CDR3nt: TGCGCCAGCAGCTTGAATTCAGGGGGGCCTAACTATGGCTACACCTTC
CDR3aa: CASSLNSGGPNYGYTF

j_gene: TRBJ1-2
abundance: once
v_gene: TRBV5-5
d_gene: TRBD1
CDR3nt: TGTGCCAGCAGCTTGGGAGACAGGGTAATCTATGGCTACACCTTC
CDR3aa: CASSLGDRVIYGYTF

j_gene: TRBJ1-4
abundance: .
v_gene: TRBV30
d_gene: TRBD1
CDR3nt: TGTGCCTGGCGACAGGGGAGGGATGAAAAACTGTTTTTT
CDR3aa: CAWRQGRDEKLFF

j_gene: TRBJ2-3
abundance: .
v_gene: TRBV5-1
d_gene: .
CDR3nt: TGCGCCAGCAGCTTGGTTGACGGGGGTGCAACCACAGATACGCAGTATTTT
CDR3aa: CASSLVDGGATTDTQYF

j_gene: TRBJ2-5
abundance: .
v_gene: TRBV30
d_gene: .
CDR3nt: TGTGCCTGGAGTGTACGGGAGACCCAGTACTTC
CDR3aa: CAWSVRETQYF

j_gene: TRBJ2-3
abundance: .
v_gene: TRBV18
d_gene: TRBD2
CDR3nt: TGTGCCAGCTCACCAATACTAGCGGGGGGCACAGATACGCAGTATTTT
CDR3aa: CASSPILAGGTDTQYF

j_gene: TRBJ2-3
abundance: .
v_gene: TRBV2
d_gene: TRBD2
CDR3nt: TGTGCCAGCAGCCCGACTAGCGGGGGGCCAGATACGCAGTATTTT
CDR3aa: CASSPTSGGPDTQYF

j_gene: TRBJ2-1
abundance: .
v_gene: TRBV30
d_gene: TRBD1
CDR3nt: TGTGCCTGGAGTGTACGGAGACAGGGGGCGGGAGAGCAGTTCTTC
CDR3aa: CAWSVRRQGAGEQFF

j_gene: TRBJ2-3
abundance: .
v_gene: TRBV27
d_gene: TRBD1
CDR3nt: TGTGCCAGCAGTCAGGACAGGGGGCGCGATACGCAGTATTTT
CDR3aa: CASSQDRGRDTQYF

j_gene: TRBJ2-3
abundance: .
v_gene: TRBV11-3
d_gene: .
CDR3nt: TGTGCCAGCAGCGGCCCGACTAGTCGTAGCACAGATACGCAGTATTTT
CDR3aa: CASSGPTSRSTDTQYF

j_gene: TRBJ1-4
abundance: .
v_gene: TRBV7-9
d_gene: .
CDR3nt: TGTGCCAGCACAGGGTTAGAAGAAAAACTGTTTTTT
CDR3aa: CASTGLEEKLFF

j_gene: TRBJ2-3
abundance: .
v_gene: TRBV4-1
d_gene: .
CDR3nt: TGCGCCAGCAGCCAAGTGACGGGGCCCAGCACAGATACGCAGTATTTT
CDR3aa: CASSQVTGPSTDTQYF

j_gene: TRBJ1-6
abundance: .
v_gene: TRBV7-9
d_gene: .
CDR3nt: TGTGCCAGCAGCGCGGACAGCTATAATTCACCCCTCCACTTT
CDR3aa: CASSADSYNSPLHF

j_gene: TRBJ2-5
abundance: .
v_gene: TRBV7-9
d_gene: .
CDR3nt: TGTGCCAGCAGCTCAAATCACGGGGAGACCCAGTACTTC
CDR3aa: CASSSNHGETQYF

j_gene: TRBJ1-4
abundance: .
v_gene: TRBV30
d_gene: .
CDR3nt: TGTGCCTGGAATTTGGGGGCATTCGAAAAACTGTTTTTT
CDR3aa: CAWNLGAFEKLFF

j_gene: TRBJ2-4
abundance: .
v_gene: TRBV19
d_gene: .
CDR3nt: TGTGCCACCCACGGGAATTTGAAAAACATTCAGTACTTC
CDR3aa: CATHGNLKNIQYF

j_gene: TRBJ1-2
abundance: few
v_gene: TRBV5-1
d_gene: .
CDR3nt: TGCGCCAGCAGCTTGAAGGCCGCAACAGACGATGCATATGGCTACACCTTC
CDR3aa: CASSLKAATDDAYGYTF

j_gene: TRBJ2-5
abundance: .
v_gene: TRBV4-1
d_gene: .
CDR3nt: TGCGCCAGCAGCCAAGGGGGGACCCAGTACTTC
CDR3aa: CASSQGGTQYF

j_gene: TRBJ2-2
abundance: .
v_gene: TRBV7-3
d_gene: TRBD1
CDR3nt: TGTGCCAGCAGCGCAGGACAGGGGTACACCGGGGAGCTGTTTTTT
CDR3aa: CASSAGQGYTGELFF

j_gene: TRBJ2-5
abundance: once
v_gene: TRBV20-1
d_gene: .
CDR3nt: TGCAGTGGGGGACACCAAGAGACCCAGTACTTC
CDR3aa: CSGGHQETQYF

j_gene: TRBJ1-2
abundance: few
v_gene: TRBV2
d_gene: .
CDR3nt: TGTGCCAGCAGTGAAGCGCTAGGACCCCACTATGGCTACACCTTC
CDR3aa: CASSEALGPHYGYTF

j_gene: TRBJ1-1
abundance: .
v_gene: TRBV6-5
d_gene: TRBD1
CDR3nt: TGTGCCAGCAGCAACGGACAGGGCGGTGAAGCTTTCTTT
CDR3aa: CASSNGQGGEAFF

j_gene: TRBJ2-3
abundance: once
v_gene: TRBV6-6
d_gene: TRBD1
CDR3nt: TGTGCCAGCAGTTACTTAAGGGGACAGCGCACAGATACGCAGTATTTT
CDR3aa: CASSYLRGQRTDTQYF

j_gene: TRBJ2-5
abundance: .
v_gene: TRBV27
d_gene: .
CDR3nt: TGTGCCAGCAGTCCCCTCGGACTCGAAGAGACCCAGTACTTC
CDR3aa: CASSPLGLEETQYF

j_gene: TRBJ2-2
abundance: .
v_gene: TRBV7-3
d_gene: TRBD2
CDR3nt: TGTGCCAGCAGACTACTAGCGGGGAACACCGGGGAGCTGTTTTTT
CDR3aa: CASRLLAGNTGELFF

j_gene: TRBJ2-7
abundance: .
v_gene: TRBV15
d_gene: .
CDR3nt: TGTGCCACCAGCAGAGATTTCGACTGGAGGTCCTACGAGCAGTACTTC
CDR3aa: CATSRDFDWRSYEQYF

j_gene: TRBJ2-1
abundance: .
v_gene: TRBV27
d_gene: TRBD1
CDR3nt: TGTGCCAGCAGTTTATTTACCTCTCGACAGGGGGCTTTCTGGGAGCAGTTCTTC
CDR3aa: CASSLFTSRQGAFWEQFF

j_gene: TRBJ1-1
abundance: .
v_gene: TRBV18
d_gene: .
CDR3nt: TGTGCCAGCTCACCACGGGGGGGCATGAACACTGAAGCTTTCTTT
CDR3aa: CASSPRGGMNTEAFF

j_gene: TRBJ2-5
abundance: .
v_gene: TRBV5-8
d_gene: .
CDR3nt: TGTGCCAGCCCTACAGGGGGGGCCCTCCAAGAGACCCAGTACTTC
CDR3aa: CASPTGGALQETQYF

j_gene: TRBJ1-2
abundance: .
v_gene: TRBV25-1
d_gene: .
CDR3nt: TGTGCCAGCAGTGAATACGGCGCAGGGACCTATGGCTACACCTTC
CDR3aa: CASSEYGAGTYGYTF